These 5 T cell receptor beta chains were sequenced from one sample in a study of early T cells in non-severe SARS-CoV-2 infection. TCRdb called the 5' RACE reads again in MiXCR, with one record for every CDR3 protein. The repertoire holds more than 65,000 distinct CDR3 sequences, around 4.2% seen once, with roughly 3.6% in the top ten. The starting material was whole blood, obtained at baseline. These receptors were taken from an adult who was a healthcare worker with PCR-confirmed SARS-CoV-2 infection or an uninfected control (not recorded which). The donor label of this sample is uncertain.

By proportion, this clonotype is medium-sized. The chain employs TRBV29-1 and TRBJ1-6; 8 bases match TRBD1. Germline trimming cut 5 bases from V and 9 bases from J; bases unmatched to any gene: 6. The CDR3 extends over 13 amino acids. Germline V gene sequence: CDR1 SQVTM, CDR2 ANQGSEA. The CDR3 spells CSVQDRVGSPLHF. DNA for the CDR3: TGCAGCGTTCAGGACAGGGTTGGTTCACCCCTCCACTTT.

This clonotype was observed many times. DNA of the CDR3: TGTGCCAGCTCACCAGCGGCAGGGCGATCAACTAATGAAAAACTGTTTTTT. It translates to CASSPAAGRSTNEKLFF. This chain joins TRBV18 and TRBJ1-4; D perhaps matches TRBD1 (5 bases). Germline CDR1 reads KGHSH; CDR2 reads LQKENI. Deletions cut 2 bases from V and 0 bases from J, with 13 bases between. The CDR3 runs 17 residues. The complete variable domain, with remaining parts taken from reference TRBV18 and TRBJ1-4, reads NAGVMQNPRHLVRRRGQEARLRCSPMKGHSHVYWYRQLPEEGLKFMVYLQKENIIDESGMPKERFSAEFPKEGPSILRIQQVVRGDSAAYFCASSPAAGRSTNEKLFFGSGTQLSVL.

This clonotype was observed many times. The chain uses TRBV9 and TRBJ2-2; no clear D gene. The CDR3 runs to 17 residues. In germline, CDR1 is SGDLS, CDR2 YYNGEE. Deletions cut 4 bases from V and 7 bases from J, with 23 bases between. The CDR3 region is CASSPGSRLVTFGELFF. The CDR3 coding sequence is TGTGCCAGCAGCCCAGGAAGCAGACTGGTCACTTTCGGGGAGCTGTTTTTT. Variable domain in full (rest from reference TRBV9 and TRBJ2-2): DSGVTQTPKHLITATGQRVTLRCSPRSGDLSVYWYQQSLDQGLQFLIQYYNGEERAKGNILERFSAQQFPDLHSELNLSSLELGDSALYFCASSPGSRLVTFGELFFGEGSRLTVL.

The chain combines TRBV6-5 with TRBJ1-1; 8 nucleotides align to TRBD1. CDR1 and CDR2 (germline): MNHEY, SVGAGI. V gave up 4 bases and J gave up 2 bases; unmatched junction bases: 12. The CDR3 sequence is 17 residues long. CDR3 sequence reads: CASSFTGTGVQNTEAFF. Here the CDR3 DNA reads TGTGCCAGCAGTTTCACCGGGACAGGAGTCCAAAACACTGAAGCTTTCTTT.

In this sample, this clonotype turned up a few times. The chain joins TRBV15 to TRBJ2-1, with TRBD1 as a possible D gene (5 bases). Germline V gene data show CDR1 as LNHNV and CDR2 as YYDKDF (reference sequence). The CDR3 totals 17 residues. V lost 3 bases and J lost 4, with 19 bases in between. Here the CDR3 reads CATSSQPRTSFYNEQFF. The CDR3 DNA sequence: TGTGCCACCAGCAGTCAGCCTCGGACAAGCTTTTACAATGAGCAGTTCTTC.